The clone carrying this T cell receptor beta chain was counted only a few times. What it recognizes is unknown. The data were taken from a study of blood T cells in healthy people across ages. Using a J-beta primer mix together with a sample-barcoded 5' primer, a second PCR was run for roughly 6 to 12 cycles. Via MiXCR, TCRdb re-called the 5' RACE reads, giving one row per CDR3 protein. The sample contains around 990,000 distinct CDR3 sequences, approximately 38% of which appear only once. Donation came from healthy Caucasian individuals in Russia who were aged roughly 6 to 95. Isolating PBMCs gave at least 7 million of these cells per sample. Extracted total RNA amounted to at least 5 micrograms for each sample. The germline V gene encodes CDR1 KGHDR and CDR2 SFDVKD. This CDR3 is 14 amino acids long. V lost 8 bases to trimming and J lost 8 bases, with 18 bases between them. The study, taken as a whole, reports: Donor CMV status was unknown, possibly confounding expanded clonotype changes.

V and J are TRBV24-1 and TRBJ2-1; D gene unclear. This sequence originates from a man aged 18 to 30 in good health. The sample consisted of blood. This CDR3 reads CATTSAGKVDEQFF. CDR3 in DNA: TGTGCCACCACGTCCGCAGGTAAGGTGGATGAGCAGTTCTTC.